Sequencing of this TCR beta chain was carried out in a study of blood T cell repertoires in COVID-19 (dated by TCRdb to between 2020 and 2021). Regarding the research as a whole: Samples covering the acute and convalescent phases of COVID-19 were provided by collaborators in the United States, Italy and Spain. The prospective study material was composed of cDNA or gDNA derived from T cells, B-cell-depleted T cells, or PBMCs. The dataset comprised deeply sampled blood TCRbeta repertoires from subjects exposed to, actively infected with, or recovered from COVID-19. The repertoires were released in a freely available public database intended as a resource for research on the immune response to SARS-CoV-2. The samples were drawn from two sources: the first 160 participants of the ongoing ImmuneRACE study, and over 1,000 subjects contributed by 6 global collaborators. A de-identified subject ID, COVID-19 status, age in years and sex were almost always included in the sample metadata. Where available, HLA class I and class II types were taken from metadata supplied by the sample provider and were not determined by assay-based typing. The paper's findings and limits, for the study overall: Clinical and demographic metadata were provided uncurated, with the amount varying by source and participant.

On this clone itself: Its binding antigen is unknown. Within one base of it there is no much larger clone, and no base qualities were kept.

CDR1 MDHEN and CDR2 SYDVKM are derived from the germline V gene. Spanning cysteine to phenylalanine, the CDR3 consists of 14 amino acids. The entry retains the CDR3 DNA only, 42 bases that are in frame from base 1. Cut back by 3 bases and 0 bases, the V and J ends lie 8 bases apart. The immunoSEQ Assay, a bias-controlled multiplex PCR, was used to amplify TCRbeta CDR3 regions from genomic DNA. In the original analysis: The number of nucleated cells in each sample was estimated from the amplification of reference gene primers within the assay. To quantify the absolute abundance of each unique TCRbeta CDR3 rearrangement, sequence reads were collapsed and filtered. Productive Simpson clonality was computed per sample as the square root of Simpson's diversity index over productive rearrangements. TCRdb limited this immuneACCESS table to in-frame rearrangements with V and J called. A share of clones is missing; checked studies link under half to unresolved V genes, and the rest is unexplained. Clone size and V and J calls were adopted from that table, with D and trimming inferred from the DNA. In this sample the table shows about 210,000 clones, roughly 94% of which occur a single time. The ten most abundant clones make up more than 0.95% of the sample.

The collaborating institutions used their own protocols to collect whole blood in K2EDTA tubes. For TCRbeta analysis, collaborators shipped samples in one of three forms: frozen whole blood, isolated PBMCs, or DNA extracted from either of those sample types. Sequencing input: peripheral blood. This TCR derives from a young man with acute or convalescent COVID-19. This sequence uses TRBV28 and TRBJ1-2, with no D gene named confidently. The nucleotide sequence reads as follows: TGTGCCAGCAGTTTTGGCCCCGCTAACTATGGCTACACCTTC. Its protein reads: CASSFGPANYGYTF.